Shown below are 30 T cell receptor beta chains from a single sample sequenced in a study of spatial heterogeneity in lung cancer (dated by TCRdb to 2018 to 2020). Libraries were made using 5' RACE. The sequencing machine was a NextSeq 500. Using fastp trimming at Q25 and MiXCR clonotype assembly, TCRdb reanalyzed the public sequencing data and kept in-frame beta chains. When rows share a CDR3 protein, they turn into one entry using the most common DNA and genes. A total of some 13,000 distinct CDR3 sequences appear in this sample, over 3% of them only once. The ten biggest clones cover roughly 8.1% of the sample. Which antigens these TCRs recognize remains unknown. The sample's time point label, decoded: sample taken at primary tumor resection. The paper's findings and limits, for the study overall: The tumor nonsynonymous mutation count correlated with the number of expanded intratumoral alpha and beta TCRs.

This specimen consisted of lung tumor tissue, obtained at surgery. These receptors all stem from a male donor with early-stage non-small cell lung cancer.

This clonotype was picked up many times. The chain joins TRBV18 to TRBJ2-6, with 9 positions matching TRBD1. CDR3 size: 18 residues. The germline CDR1 and CDR2 sequences are KGHSH and LQKENI. J lost 1 base, V lost 2 bases, and 6 bases had no gene match. CDR3 coding DNA: TGTGCCAGCTCACCAAGGACAGGGGAGAATTCTGGGGCCAACGTCCTGACTTTC. This encodes CASSPRTGENSGANVLTF.

In this sample, this clonotype turned up many times. The chain carries TRBV5-1 and TRBJ2-3; D is perhaps TRBD1 or TRBD2 (8 bases each). Germline values: CDR1 SGHRS, CDR2 YFSETQ. Trimming stripped 2 bases from V and 6 bases from J, with 22 bases between. The CDR3 runs 17 residues. The CDR3 DNA reads as TGCGCCAGCAGCTTCCCATGGGTAGCGGGGACAGGCGATACGCAGTATTTT. It codes for CASSFPWVAGTGDTQYF.

By sample share, this clonotype is medium-sized. This chain uses TRBV18 with TRBJ2-3; D is ambiguous. Germline lookup yields CDR1 KGHSH and CDR2 LQKENI. Between the trimmed V and J ends, which lost 2 bases and 5 bases, there was a span of 5 bases. The length of the CDR3 is 12 residues. CDR3 nucleotide sequence: TGTGCCAGCTCACCAGGTGAAGATACGCAGTATTTT. This sequence encodes CASSPGEDTQYF.

This clonotype came up a few times. This rearrangement joins TRBV7-2 to TRBJ2-3; 7 bases agree with TRBD1. This CDR3 region has 13 residues. Germline V CDR1 and CDR2: SGHTA, FQGNSA. V shed 4 bases, J shed 8 bases, and the junction held 6 bases outside the gene matches. The CDR3 DNA is TGTGCCAGCAGCTCGACAGGGATCGGTACGCAGTATTTT. Translation: CASSSTGIGTQYF.

This clonotype was counted many times. The CDR3, as DNA: TGTGCCAGCAGTCCCTCCGGGTGGCCCCAGCATTTT. Translated: CASSPSGWPQHF. The rearrangement joins TRBV12-3 or TRBV12-4 to TRBJ1-5; D is unclear. CDR3 length: 12 residues. With 5 bases removed from V and 9 bases from J, the gap between germline ends came to 11 bases.

Ten or more counts support this clonotype. J is TRBJ1-5 and V is TRBV5-1, with D uncertain. In germline, CDR1 is SGHRS, CDR2 YFSETQ. The germline V and J ends were trimmed by 0 bases and 4 bases, with 8 bases remaining between them. The CDR3 has 14 residues. The CDR3 DNA is TGCGCCAGCAGCTTGGTGGCCAGAAATCAGCCCCAGCATTTT. Its protein product is CASSLVARNQPQHF. Using reference TRBV5-1 and TRBJ1-5 for the parts outside the CDR3, the full variable domain is KAGVTQTPRYLIKTRGQQVTLSCSPISGHRSVSWYQQTPGQGLQFLFEYFSETQRNKGNFPGRFSGRQFSNSRSEMNVSTLELGDSALYLCASSLVARNQPQHFGDGTRLSIL.

This clonotype has ten or more counts. This chain joins TRBV11-2 and TRBJ2-1, with D perhaps TRBD1 or TRBD2 (5 bases each). CDR3 size: 15 residues. Germline CDR1 SGHAT, CDR2 FQNNGV. Deletions cut 5 bases from V and 9 bases from J, with 20 bases between. CDR3 in amino acids: CASSPSPSGGGEQFF. The CDR3, as DNA: TGTGCCAGCAGCCCAAGCCCCAGCGGTGGGGGTGAGCAGTTCTTC.

The chain carries TRBV20-1 and TRBJ2-3; 7 positions agree with TRBD2. This CDR3 contains 14 residues. The germline gives CDR1 DFQATT, CDR2 SNEGSKA (reference sequence). The V segment lost 2 bases and the J segment 3 bases; nucleotides outside the gene matches: 5. The CDR3 is CSARTGGITDTQYF. The CDR3 DNA reads TGCAGTGCTAGAACGGGAGGAATAACAGATACGCAGTATTTT.

This clonotype is categorized as medium-sized (0.01 to 0.1%). J is TRBJ1-4 and V is TRBV2; 8 bases align to TRBD1. The CDR3 is 13 residues long. The trim removed 4 bases at V and 8 bases at J, leaving 3 bases unmatched. Germline V gives CDR1 SNHLY, CDR2 FYNNEI. This CDR3 reads CASSVPGGEKLFF. CDR3 coding DNA: TGTGCCAGCAGTGTGCCAGGGGGCGAAAAACTGTTTTTT.

The rearrangement joins TRBV20-1 to TRBJ1-4, with 7 bases lining up with TRBD1. The CDR3 extends over 12 amino acids. Unmatched junction bases numbered 1, after V lost 5 bases and J lost 4 bases. The germline CDR1 and CDR2 sequences are DFQATT and SNEGSKA (reference sequence). CDR3 in amino acids: CSAWDSNEKLFF. For the CDR3, the DNA is TGCAGTGCTTGGGACAGTAATGAAAAACTGTTTTTT.

This clonotype showed up many times. The gene calls are TRBV7-2 and TRBJ2-3; 7 bases map to TRBD1. CDR1 and CDR2 (germline): SGHTA, FQGNSA. J was trimmed by 0 bases and V by 1 base; bases with no gene match: 10. CDR3 length: 18 amino acids. The DNA for the CDR3 is TGTGCCAGCAGCTTAGAAAGACAGGGTCCAACTAGCACAGATACGCAGTATTTT. It yields the protein CASSLERQGPTSTDTQYF.

This clonotype came up many times. J is TRBJ2-1 and V is TRBV11-2, with unresolved D. Trimming removed 5 bases from V and 0 bases from J, with 11 bases in between. This CDR3 has 15 residues. Germline assignment: CDR1 SGHAT and CDR2 FQNNGV. This chain's CDR3 is CASSPTWSSYNEQFF. The CDR3 nucleotides read TGTGCCAGCAGCCCTACGTGGAGCTCCTACAATGAGCAGTTCTTC.

This clonotype has ten or more counts. Sequence at one end of the junction differs from germline and may be a read error. The chain joins TRBV7-3 to TRBJ2-7, with no clear D. Germline V lookup: CDR1 SGHTA, CDR2 FQGTGA. This CDR3 is 16 amino acids long. CDR3 in amino acids: CASSLTPSLVFYEQYF. The CDR3 DNA reads as TGTGCCAGCAGCCTAACCCCAAGCCTCGTTTTCTACGAGCAGTACTTC.

V and J are TRBV30 and TRBJ2-2, with 12 bases that match TRBD1. The V segment lost 2 bases and the J segment 6 bases; nucleotides outside the gene matches: 10. The CDR3 runs 17 residues. The germline CDR1 and CDR2 sequences are GTSNPN and SVGIG (reference sequence). CDR3 region: CAWSLTPGQGAPGELFF. The CDR3 coding sequence is TGTGCCTGGAGTTTAACACCGGGACAGGGGGCTCCCGGGGAGCTGTTTTTT.

The table lists this clonotype with many counts. The CDR3 nucleotides read TGTGCCAGCAGCTTGGACCTAGCCAAAAACATTCAGTACTTC. Its translation: CASSLDLAKNIQYF. This rearrangement joins TRBV7-8 to TRBJ2-4; D gene uncertain. CDR1 is SGHVS, CDR2 FQNEAQ, per germline. Trimming removed 3 bases from V and 0 bases from J, with 6 bases in between. This CDR3 contains 14 residues. Variable domain in full (rest from reference TRBV7-8 and TRBJ2-4): GAGVSQSPRYKVAKRGQDVALRCDPISGHVSLFWYQQALGQGPEFLTYFQNEAQLDKSGLPSDRFFAERPEGSVSTLKIQRTQQEDSAVYLCASSLDLAKNIQYFGAGTRLSVL.

This clonotype appeared many times. The rearrangement links TRBV7-9 to TRBJ2-5, with 13 bases lining up with TRBD2. V dropped 4 bases and J dropped 6; count of bases not matched to a gene: 11. This CDR3 comprises 17 residues. Germline V gene sequence: CDR1 SEHNR, CDR2 FQNEAQ (reference sequence). The CDR3 sequence: CASSYQGLAGQEKTQYF. For the CDR3, the DNA is TGTGCCAGCAGCTACCAGGGACTAGCGGGACAGGAGAAGACCCAGTACTTC. The whole variable domain, filled in from reference TRBV7-9 and TRBJ2-5, reads DTGVSQNPRHKITKRGQNVTFRCDPISEHNRLYWYRQTLGQGPEFLTYFQNEAQLEKSRLLSDRFSAERPKGSFSTLEIQRTEQGDSAMYLCASSYQGLAGQEKTQYFGPGTRLLVL.

This clonotype came up many times. The rearrangement links TRBV7-9 to TRBJ2-3; 11 bases are shared with TRBD1. The germline V gene has CDR1 SEHNR and CDR2 FQNEAQ (reference sequence). This CDR3 has 15 residues. Trimming cost V 5 bases and J 6 bases; bases outside gene matches: 7. CDR3: CASSKGQGASDTQYF. The CDR3 DNA is TGTGCCAGCAGCAAAGGACAGGGGGCCTCGGATACGCAGTATTTT. Drawing the rest from reference TRBV7-9 and TRBJ2-3, the complete variable domain is DTGVSQNPRHKITKRGQNVTFRCDPISEHNRLYWYRQTLGQGPEFLTYFQNEAQLEKSRLLSDRFSAERPKGSFSTLEIQRTEQGDSAMYLCASSKGQGASDTQYFGPGTRLTVL.

By proportion, this clonotype is medium-sized. The chain employs TRBV5-1 and TRBJ2-3, with a possible D match to TRBD2 (6 bases). CDR1 and CDR2 (germline): SGHRS, YFSETQ. The CDR3 spans 16 residues. Deletions cut 7 bases from V and 0 bases from J, with 18 bases between. The CDR3 region has the DNA TGCGCCAGCCGGGACGGACGGGGGATTAGCACAGATACGCAGTATTTT. This encodes CASRDGRGISTDTQYF.

This clonotype is categorized as medium-sized. The V gene is TRBV6-6, the J gene TRBJ1-6; the D gene is possibly TRBD1 (5 bases). Germline V lookup: CDR1 MNHNY, CDR2 SVGAGI (reference sequence). This CDR3 has 15 residues. V dropped 4 bases and J dropped 6 bases, with 13 bases sitting between them. The CDR3 region has the DNA TGTGCCAGCAGTTTTGCGGAGGGGACTAATTCACCCCTCCACTTT. This encodes CASSFAEGTNSPLHF.

The chain combines TRBV9 with TRBJ1-4, with 8 positions matching TRBD1. The V segment lost 3 bases and the J segment 8 bases; nucleotides outside the gene matches: 9. CDR1 SGDLS and CDR2 YYNGEE come from the germline V gene. The CDR3 is made up of 15 amino acids. The CDR3 spells CASSDADRVGEKLFF. The CDR3 DNA follows: TGTGCCAGCAGCGACGCGGACAGGGTAGGGGAAAAACTGTTTTTT. The entire variable domain, with the rest obtained from reference TRBV9 and TRBJ1-4, is as follows: DSGVTQTPKHLITATGQRVTLRCSPRSGDLSVYWYQQSLDQGLQFLIQYYNGEERAKGNILERFSAQQFPDLHSELNLSSLELGDSALYFCASSDADRVGEKLFFGSGTQLSVL.

This clonotype was counted many times. V usage is TRBV7-2 and J usage is TRBJ2-3; D assignment may be TRBD1 or TRBD2 (7 bases each). Deletions cut 5 bases from V and 4 bases from J, with 19 bases between. Per the germline V gene, CDR1 is SGHTA and CDR2 is FQGNSA. The CDR3 length is 16 residues. DNA for the CDR3: TGTGCCAGCAGCCCCAGGGGGGGTTGGTTATCAGATACGCAGTATTTT. Its translation: CASSPRGGWLSDTQYF.

V and J are TRBV7-2 and TRBJ2-2; D possibly uses TRBD1 or TRBD2 (5 bases each). The length of the CDR3 is 13 residues. The germline CDR1 and CDR2 sequences are SGHTA and FQGNSA. Deletions cut 4 bases from V and 6 bases from J, with 9 bases between. CDR3 DNA: TGTGCCAGCAGCTCCTTGGGGGCCGGGGAGCTGTTTTTT. Protein product: CASSSLGAGELFF.

This clonotype has ten or more counts. The V gene is TRBV4-3, the J gene TRBJ1-1; D gene unclear. Trimming shortened V by 1 base and J by 11 bases, and 14 bases separated the two germline ends. The CDR3 is 13 amino acids. Germline CDR1 is LGHNA and CDR2 is YSLEER. The CDR3 is CASSQAGRGWAFF. CDR3 nucleotides: TGCGCCAGCAGCCAAGCGGGCAGAGGTTGGGCTTTCTTT.

This clonotype was found many times. The rearrangement joins TRBV5-4 to TRBJ1-2; a possible D gene is TRBD1 (6 bases). Germline V gene data show CDR1 as SGHNT and CDR2 as YYREEE (reference sequence). V was cut by 1 base and J by 3 bases, with 10 bases left in between. CDR3 length: 14 residues. The CDR3 coding sequence is TGTGCCAGCAGCTTGACAGGGCGGGACTATGGCTACACCTTC. This gives the protein CASSLTGRDYGYTF.

CDR3 bases: TGTGCCAGCAGCACACTAGCGAGCTCCTACGAGCAGTACTTC. It yields the protein CASSTLASSYEQYF. The rearrangement joins TRBV7-8 to TRBJ2-7, with 7 bases aligning to TRBD2. From germline, CDR1 is SGHVS and CDR2 FQNEAQ. The CDR3 is 14 amino acids. J lost 0 bases, V lost 5 bases, and 4 bases had no gene match.

This clonotype is judged medium-sized. V usage is TRBV2 and J usage is TRBJ2-1, with D unclear. Trimming took off 10 bases at V and 4 bases at J, with 14 bases between the two ends. This CDR3 comprises 13 residues. Germline CDR1 is SNHLY and CDR2 is FYNNEI. CDR3 coding DNA: TGTGCCACCGGAGAACTGCAGTACAATGAGCAGTTCTTC. This codes for CATGELQYNEQFF.

This clonotype was observed at least ten times. The rearrangement joins TRBV20-1 to TRBJ1-3, with a tentative D call TRBD1 (6 bases). From germline, CDR1 is DFQATT and CDR2 SNEGSKA (reference sequence). The CDR3 is 16 amino acids. V lost 0 bases and J 1 base, leaving 13 bases between the germline ends. The CDR3 region is CSAREGGGFSGNTIYF. CDR3 nucleotide sequence: TGCAGTGCTAGAGAAGGAGGGGGGTTTTCTGGAAACACCATATATTTT.

There are a few counts of this clonotype. The chain employs TRBV6-5 and TRBJ1-1; TRBD1 might be the D (6 bases). The V and J ends lost 6 bases and 10 bases respectively, with 12 bases between them. The CDR3 has 11 amino acids. Germline assignment: CDR1 MNHEY and CDR2 SVGAGI. The CDR3 reads CASRRDRLAFF. CDR3 in DNA: TGTGCCAGCAGACGTGACAGGTTAGCTTTCTTT.

This clonotype is judged medium-sized. J is TRBJ2-3 and V is TRBV2; D call uncertain. The germline V gene has CDR1 SNHLY and CDR2 FYNNEI. This CDR3 spans 9 amino acids. The ends were cut back, 10 bases at V and 3 bases at J, with 2 bases in the middle. For the CDR3, the DNA is TGTGCCACGACAGATACGCAGTATTTT. Translating gives CATTDTQYF.

This clonotype was found a few times. V is TRBV11-1 and J is TRBJ2-3; TRBD2 aligns across 8 bases. Trimming at V came to 5 bases and at J to 11 bases, leaving 18 bases not matched to a gene. This CDR3 contains 16 residues. Germline-derived CDR1 and CDR2 are SGHAT and FQDESV (reference sequence). The CDR3 here is CASSPFLTSSGSMQYF. The CDR3 nucleotides are TGTGCCAGCAGCCCCTTTCTTACTAGCAGCGGGAGTATGCAGTATTTT.